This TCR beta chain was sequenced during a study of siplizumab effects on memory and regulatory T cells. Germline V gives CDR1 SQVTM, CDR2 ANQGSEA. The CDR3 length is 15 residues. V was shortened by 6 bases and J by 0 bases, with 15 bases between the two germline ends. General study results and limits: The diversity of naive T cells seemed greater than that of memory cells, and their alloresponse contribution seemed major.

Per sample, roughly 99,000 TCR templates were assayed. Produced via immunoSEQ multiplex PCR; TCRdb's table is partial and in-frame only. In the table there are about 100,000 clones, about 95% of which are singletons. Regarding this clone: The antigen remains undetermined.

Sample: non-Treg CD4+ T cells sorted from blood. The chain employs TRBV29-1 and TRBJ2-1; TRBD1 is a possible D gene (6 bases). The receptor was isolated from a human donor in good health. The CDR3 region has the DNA TGCAGCGTCTTAGCCGGGACACGCTCCTACAATGAGCAGTTCTTC. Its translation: CSVLAGTRSYNEQFF.